The clone carrying this TCR beta chain was seen ten or more times. Its specificity is not known. The junction differs from germline at one of its ends, possibly a read error. This CDR3 is built from 13 residues. Germline CDR1 reads MNHNS; CDR2 reads SASEGT. This sample's TCRbeta library carried unique molecular identifier barcodes. TCRdb reprocessed the PCR reads via MiXCR and lists one record per CDR3 protein. Among hundreds of thousands of distinct CDR3 sequences, 10% to 15% were seen once, and the ten largest hold 2% to 2.5%. The sample originates from a study of T-cell reconstitution after alpha-beta-depleted transplantation in children. Findings of the study overall: For some patients, TCRbeta diversity was high at day 60 because of recipient T cells and thymic progenitors that survived. Reports say that about two months after transplant, the alpha-beta T cells came out of several hundred graft clones that had expanded. Counts and diversity of T cells one year after transplant came mostly from newly produced T cells.

The chain links TRBV6-1 to TRBJ2-7, with 7 positions matching TRBD2. This sequence was found in a male patient aged 10-17 years who had a stem cell transplant for acute myeloid leukemia, so the T cells may come from the graft donor. The sequenced sample was PBMCs, mostly from graft donor cells, obtained 360 days after TCRalphabeta/CD19-depleted stem cell transplant. The CDR3 sequence is CASSQAGTYEQYF. CDR3 nucleotides: TGTGCCAGCAGTCAAGCGGGGACCTACGAGCAGTACTTC.